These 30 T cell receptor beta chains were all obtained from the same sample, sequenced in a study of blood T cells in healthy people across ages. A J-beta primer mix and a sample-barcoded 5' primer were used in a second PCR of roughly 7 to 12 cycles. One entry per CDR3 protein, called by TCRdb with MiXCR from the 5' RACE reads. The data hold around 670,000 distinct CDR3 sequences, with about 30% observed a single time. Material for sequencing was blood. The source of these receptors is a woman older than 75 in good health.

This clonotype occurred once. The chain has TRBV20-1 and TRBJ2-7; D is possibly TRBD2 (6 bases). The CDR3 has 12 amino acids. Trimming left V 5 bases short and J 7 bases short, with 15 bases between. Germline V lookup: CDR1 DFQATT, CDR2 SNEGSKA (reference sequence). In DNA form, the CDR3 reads TGCAGTGCTGGAGGGGTCCGCAATGAGCAGTACTTC. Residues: CSAGGVRNEQYF.

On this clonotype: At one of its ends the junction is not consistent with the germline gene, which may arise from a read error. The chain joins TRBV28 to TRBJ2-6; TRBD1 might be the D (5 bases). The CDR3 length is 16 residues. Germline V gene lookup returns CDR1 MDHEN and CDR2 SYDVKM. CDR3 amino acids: CASRNPPGSGANVRTF. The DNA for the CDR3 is TGTGCCAGCCGAAACCCGCCCGGCTCTGGGGCCAACGTCCGGACTTTC.

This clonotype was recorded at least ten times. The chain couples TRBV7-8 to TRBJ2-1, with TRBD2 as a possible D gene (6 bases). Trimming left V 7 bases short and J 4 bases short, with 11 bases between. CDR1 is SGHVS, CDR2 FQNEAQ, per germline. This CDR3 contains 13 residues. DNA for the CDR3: TGTGCCAGCACCGGGGGAGGTTACAATGAGCAGTTCTTC. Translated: CASTGGGYNEQFF.

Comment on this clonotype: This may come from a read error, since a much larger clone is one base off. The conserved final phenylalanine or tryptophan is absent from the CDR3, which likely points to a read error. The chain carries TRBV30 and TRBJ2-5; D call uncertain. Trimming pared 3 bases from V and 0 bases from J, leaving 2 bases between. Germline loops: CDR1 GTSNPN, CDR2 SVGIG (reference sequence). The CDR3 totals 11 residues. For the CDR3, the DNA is TGTGCCTGGAGGGACCAAGAGACCCAGTACGTC. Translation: CAWRDQETQYV.

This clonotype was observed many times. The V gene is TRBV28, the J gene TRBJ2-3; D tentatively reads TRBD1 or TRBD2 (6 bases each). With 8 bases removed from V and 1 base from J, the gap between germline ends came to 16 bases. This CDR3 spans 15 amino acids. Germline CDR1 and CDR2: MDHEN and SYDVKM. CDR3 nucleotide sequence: TGTGCCAGCCACCCGACGAGGGGGGGCACAGATACGCAGTATTTT. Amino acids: CASHPTRGGTDTQYF.

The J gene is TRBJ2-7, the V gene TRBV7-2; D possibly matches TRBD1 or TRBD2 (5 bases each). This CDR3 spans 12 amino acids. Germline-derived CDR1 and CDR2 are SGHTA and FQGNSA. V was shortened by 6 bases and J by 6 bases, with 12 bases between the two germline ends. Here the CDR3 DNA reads TGTGCCAGCAGAGGGCAGGGACGCGAGCAGTACTTC. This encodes CASRGQGREQYF. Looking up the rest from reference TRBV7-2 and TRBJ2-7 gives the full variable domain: GAGVSQSPSNKVTEKGKDVELRCDPISGHTALYWYRQSLGQGLEFLIYFQGNSAPDKSGLPSDRFSAERTGGSVSTLTIQRTQQEDSAVYLCASRGQGREQYFGPGTRLTVT.

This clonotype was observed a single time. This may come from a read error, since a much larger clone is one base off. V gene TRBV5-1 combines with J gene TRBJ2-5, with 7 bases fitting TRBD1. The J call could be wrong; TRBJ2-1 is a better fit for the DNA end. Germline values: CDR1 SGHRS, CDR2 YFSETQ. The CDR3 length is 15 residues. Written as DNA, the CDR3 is TGCGCCAGCAGCTCGAATACAGGGGACCAAGAGACCCAGTTCTTC. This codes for CASSSNTGDQETQFF.

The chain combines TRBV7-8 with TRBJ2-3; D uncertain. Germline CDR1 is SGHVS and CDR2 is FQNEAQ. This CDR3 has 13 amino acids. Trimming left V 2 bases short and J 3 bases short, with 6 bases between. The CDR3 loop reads CASSLQETDTQYF. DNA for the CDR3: TGTGCCAGCAGCTTACAGGAGACAGATACGCAGTATTTT.

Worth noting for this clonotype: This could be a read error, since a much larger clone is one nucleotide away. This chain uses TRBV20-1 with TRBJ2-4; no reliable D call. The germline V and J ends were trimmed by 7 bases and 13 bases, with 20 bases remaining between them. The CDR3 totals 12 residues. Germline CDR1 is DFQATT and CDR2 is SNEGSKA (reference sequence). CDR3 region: CSVVHRNNEQYF. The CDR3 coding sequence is TGCAGTGTCGTGCACCGGAACAATGAGCAGTACTTC.

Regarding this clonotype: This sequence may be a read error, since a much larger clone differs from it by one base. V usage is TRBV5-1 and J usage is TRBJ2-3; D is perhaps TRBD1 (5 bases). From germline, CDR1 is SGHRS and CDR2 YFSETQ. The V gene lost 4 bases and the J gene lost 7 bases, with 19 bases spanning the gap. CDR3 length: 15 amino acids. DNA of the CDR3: TGCGCCAGCAGCGTGGAACTCAGGGTGGGAAATACGCAGTATTTT. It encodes CASSVELRVGNTQYF.

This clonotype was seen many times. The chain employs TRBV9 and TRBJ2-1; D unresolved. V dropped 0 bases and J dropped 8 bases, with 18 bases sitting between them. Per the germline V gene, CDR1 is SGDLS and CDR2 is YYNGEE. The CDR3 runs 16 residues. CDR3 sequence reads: CASSVDPWVRAYEQFF. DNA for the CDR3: TGTGCCAGCAGCGTAGATCCGTGGGTTCGAGCCTATGAGCAGTTCTTC.

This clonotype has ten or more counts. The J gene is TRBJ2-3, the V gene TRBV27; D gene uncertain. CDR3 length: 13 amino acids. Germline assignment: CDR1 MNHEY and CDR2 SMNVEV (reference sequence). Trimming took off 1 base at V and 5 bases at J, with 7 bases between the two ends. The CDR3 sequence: CASSLWRQDTQYF. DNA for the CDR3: TGTGCCAGCAGTTTATGGCGACAAGATACGCAGTATTTT.

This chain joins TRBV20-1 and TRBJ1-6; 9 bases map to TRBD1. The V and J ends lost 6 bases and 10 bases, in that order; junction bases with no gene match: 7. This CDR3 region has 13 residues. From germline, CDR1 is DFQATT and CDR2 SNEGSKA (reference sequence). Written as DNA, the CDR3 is TGCAGTGCCCCAAGGACAGGGGAGTCACCCCTCCACTTT. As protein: CSAPRTGESPLHF.

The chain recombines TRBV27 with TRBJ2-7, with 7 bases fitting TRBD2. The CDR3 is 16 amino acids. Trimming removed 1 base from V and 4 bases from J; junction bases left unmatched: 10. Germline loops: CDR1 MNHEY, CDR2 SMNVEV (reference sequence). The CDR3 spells CASSLYPGTTQYEQYF. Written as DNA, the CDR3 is TGTGCCAGCAGTTTATATCCCGGGACTACACAATACGAGCAGTACTTC.

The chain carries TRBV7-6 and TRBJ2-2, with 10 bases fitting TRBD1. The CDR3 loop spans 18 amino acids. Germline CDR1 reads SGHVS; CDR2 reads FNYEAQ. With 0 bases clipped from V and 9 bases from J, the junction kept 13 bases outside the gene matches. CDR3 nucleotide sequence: TGTGCCAGCAGCTTAGCTGCGACAGGGGGCCCAAGTACGTGGGAGCTGTTTTTT. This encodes CASSLAATGGPSTWELFF.

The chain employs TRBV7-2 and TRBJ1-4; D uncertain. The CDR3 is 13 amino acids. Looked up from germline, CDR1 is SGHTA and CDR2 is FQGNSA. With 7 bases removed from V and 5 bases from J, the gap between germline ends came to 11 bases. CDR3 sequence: CASKKALNEKLFF. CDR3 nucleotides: TGTGCCAGCAAAAAGGCATTGAATGAAAAACTGTTTTTT.

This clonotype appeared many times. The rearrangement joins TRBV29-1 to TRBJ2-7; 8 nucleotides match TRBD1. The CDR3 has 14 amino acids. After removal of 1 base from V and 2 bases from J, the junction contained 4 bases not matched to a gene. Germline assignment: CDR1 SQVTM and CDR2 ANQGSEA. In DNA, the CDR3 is TGCAGCGTTGAAGCCACAGGGGGTACCTACGAGCAGTACTTC. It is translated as CSVEATGGTYEQYF.

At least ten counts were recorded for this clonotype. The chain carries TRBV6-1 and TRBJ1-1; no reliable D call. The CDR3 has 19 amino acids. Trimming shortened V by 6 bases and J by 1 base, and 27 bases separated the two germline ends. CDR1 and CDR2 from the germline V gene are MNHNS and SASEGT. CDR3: CASRSTLGAANPKNTEAFF. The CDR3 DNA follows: TGTGCCAGCAGATCGACACTGGGAGCGGCGAATCCGAAGAACACTGAAGCTTTCTTT.

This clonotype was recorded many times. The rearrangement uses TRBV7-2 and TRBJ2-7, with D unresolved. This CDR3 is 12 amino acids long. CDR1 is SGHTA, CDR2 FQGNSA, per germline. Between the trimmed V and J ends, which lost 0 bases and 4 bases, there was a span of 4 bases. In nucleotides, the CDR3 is TGTGCCAGCAGCTTAGCGCAATACGAGCAGTACTTC. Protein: CASSLAQYEQYF.

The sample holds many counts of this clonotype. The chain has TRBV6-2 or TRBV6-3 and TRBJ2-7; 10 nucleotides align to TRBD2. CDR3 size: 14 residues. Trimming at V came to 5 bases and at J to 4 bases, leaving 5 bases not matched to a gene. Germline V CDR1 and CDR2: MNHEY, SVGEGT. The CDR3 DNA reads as TGTGCCAGCAGTCGACCTAGCGGGGGATACGAGCAGTACTTC. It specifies CASSRPSGGYEQYF.

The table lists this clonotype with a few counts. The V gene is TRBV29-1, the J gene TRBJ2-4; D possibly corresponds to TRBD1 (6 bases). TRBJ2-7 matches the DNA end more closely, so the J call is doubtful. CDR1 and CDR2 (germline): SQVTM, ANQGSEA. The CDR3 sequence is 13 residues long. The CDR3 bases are TGCAGCGTGCAAGAAACAGGGTGCTACGAGCAGTACTTC. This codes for CSVQETGCYEQYF.

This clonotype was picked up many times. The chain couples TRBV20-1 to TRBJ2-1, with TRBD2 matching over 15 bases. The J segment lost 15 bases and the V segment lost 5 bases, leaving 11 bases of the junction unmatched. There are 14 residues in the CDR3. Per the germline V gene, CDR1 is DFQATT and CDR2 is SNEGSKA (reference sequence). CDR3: CSAWGLAGGPARFF. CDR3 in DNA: TGCAGTGCTTGGGGACTAGCGGGGGGCCCGGCGCGGTTCTTC.

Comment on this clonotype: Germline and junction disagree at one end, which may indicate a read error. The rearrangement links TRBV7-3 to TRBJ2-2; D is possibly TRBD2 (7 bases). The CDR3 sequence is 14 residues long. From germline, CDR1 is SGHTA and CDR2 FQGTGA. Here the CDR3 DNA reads TGTGCCAGCAGCTTCCGGGGGGCCGCCGGGGAGCGGTTTTTT. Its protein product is CASSFRGAAGERFF. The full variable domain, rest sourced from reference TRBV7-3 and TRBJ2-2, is GAGVSQTPSNKVTEKGKYVELRCDPISGHTALYWYRQSLGQGPEFLIYFQGTGAADDSGLPNDRFFAVRPEGSVSTLKIQRTERGDSAVYLCASSFRGAAGERFFGEGSRLTVL.

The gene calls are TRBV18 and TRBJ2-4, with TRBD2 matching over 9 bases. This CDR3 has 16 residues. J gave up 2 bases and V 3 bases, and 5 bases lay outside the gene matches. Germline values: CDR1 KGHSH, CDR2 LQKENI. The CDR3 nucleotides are TGTGCCAGCTCACCTGTAGCGGGGGTTACCAAAAACATTCAGTACTTC. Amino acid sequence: CASSPVAGVTKNIQYF.

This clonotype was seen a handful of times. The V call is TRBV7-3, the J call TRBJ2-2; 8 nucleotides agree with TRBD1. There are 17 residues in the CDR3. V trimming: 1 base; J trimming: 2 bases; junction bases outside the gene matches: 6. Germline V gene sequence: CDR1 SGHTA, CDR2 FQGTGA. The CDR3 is CASSLNPPGGNTGELFF. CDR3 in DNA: TGTGCCAGCAGCTTAAACCCACCAGGGGGCAACACCGGGGAGCTGTTTTTT. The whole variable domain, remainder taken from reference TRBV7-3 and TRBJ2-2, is GAGVSQTPSNKVTEKGKYVELRCDPISGHTALYWYRQSLGQGPEFLIYFQGTGAADDSGLPNDRFFAVRPEGSVSTLKIQRTERGDSAVYLCASSLNPPGGNTGELFFGEGSRLTVL.

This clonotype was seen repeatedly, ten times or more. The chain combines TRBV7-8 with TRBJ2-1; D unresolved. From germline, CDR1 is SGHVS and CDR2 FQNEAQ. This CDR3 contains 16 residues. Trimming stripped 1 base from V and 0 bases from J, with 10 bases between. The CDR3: CASSLVLGSSYNEQFF. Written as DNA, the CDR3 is TGTGCCAGCAGCTTAGTTCTCGGAAGCTCCTACAATGAGCAGTTCTTC.

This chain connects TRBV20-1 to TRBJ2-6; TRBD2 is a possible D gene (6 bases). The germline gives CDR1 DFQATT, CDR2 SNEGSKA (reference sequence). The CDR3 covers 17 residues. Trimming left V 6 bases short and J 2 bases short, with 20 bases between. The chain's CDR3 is CSAEDVGGRTGANVLTF. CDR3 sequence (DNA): TGCAGTGCGGAGGATGTCGGGGGAAGGACTGGGGCCAACGTCCTGACTTTC.

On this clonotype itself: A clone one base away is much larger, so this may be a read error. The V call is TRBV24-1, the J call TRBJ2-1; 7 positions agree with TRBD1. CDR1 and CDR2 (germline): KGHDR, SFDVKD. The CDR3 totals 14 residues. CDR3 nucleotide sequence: TGTGTCACCAGTGGGTCAGGGGGCTACAATGAGCAGTTCTTC. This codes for CVTSGSGGYNEQFF.

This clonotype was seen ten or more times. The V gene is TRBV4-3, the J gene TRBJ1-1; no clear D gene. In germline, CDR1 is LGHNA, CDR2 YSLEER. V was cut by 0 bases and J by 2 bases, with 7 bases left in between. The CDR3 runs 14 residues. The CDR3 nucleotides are TGCGCCAGCAGCCAAGATTACAGAAACACTGAAGCTTTCTTT. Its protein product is CASSQDYRNTEAFF.

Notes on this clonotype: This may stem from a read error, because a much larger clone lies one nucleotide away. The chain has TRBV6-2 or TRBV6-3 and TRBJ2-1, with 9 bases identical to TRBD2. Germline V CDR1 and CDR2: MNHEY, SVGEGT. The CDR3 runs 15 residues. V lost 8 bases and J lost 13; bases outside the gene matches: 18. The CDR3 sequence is CASCKAAGGQETQFF. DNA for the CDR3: TGTGCCAGCTGCAAGGCGGCGGGGGGGCAAGAGACCCAGTTCTTC.